This entry lists 32 T cell receptor beta chains sequenced from one sample in a study of human T cells and chemical hapten exposure. TCRdb independently ran MiXCR on the RACE reads; one entry per CDR3 protein. Among some 89,000 distinct CDR3 sequences, 25% to 30% were seen once, and the ten largest hold around a tenth. The sample's time point: patch test 3, about 24 weeks after DPC sensitization. Stated treatment: therapeutic diphenylcyclopropenone sensitization with weekly scalp DPC. Sequences were derived from whole blood, sampled in connection with sensitization to the hapten diphenylcyclopropenone (DPC). The receptor set was obtained from a man in his forties with alopecia areata. Some clones in this sample may be carry-over from other donors' samples.

V and J are TRBV20-1 and TRBJ1-2; D may be TRBD1 (6 bases). This CDR3 contains 14 residues. V dropped 3 bases and J dropped 11 bases, with 22 bases sitting between them. The germline V gene has CDR1 DFQATT and CDR2 SNEGSKA (reference sequence). CDR3 in amino acids: CSASKDSHISSYTF. CDR3 bases: TGCAGTGCTAGTAAGGACAGCCACATATCGAGTTACACCTTC.

This chain connects TRBV9 to TRBJ2-6, with D possibly TRBD2 on 5 matching bases. The CDR3 totals 15 residues. Germline loops: CDR1 SGDLS, CDR2 YYNGEE. Trimming cost V 0 bases and J 10 bases, with 14 bases left between them. The CDR3 region has the DNA TGTGCCAGCAGCGTAGAAAGAGGAGGAGAGAACGTCCTGACTTTC. This gives the protein CASSVERGGENVLTF.

The chain combines TRBV2 with TRBJ2-3; 13 bases are shared with TRBD2. From germline, CDR1 is SNHLY and CDR2 FYNNEI. Trimming removed 5 bases from V and 4 bases from J; junction bases left unmatched: 3. CDR3 length: 15 amino acids. DNA of the CDR3: TGTGCCAGCAGTCCACTAGCGGGGGGGCCAGATACGCAGTATTTT. This codes for CASSPLAGGPDTQYF. Full variable domain (remainder filled in from reference TRBV2 and TRBJ2-3): EPEVTQTPSHQVTQMGQEVILRCVPISNHLYFYWYRQILGQKVEFLVSFYNNEISEKSEIFDDQFSVERPDGSNFTLKIRSTKLEDSAMYFCASSPLAGGPDTQYFGPGTRLTVL.

This clonotype was counted at least ten times. The J gene is TRBJ2-7, the V gene TRBV27, with 10 bases identical to TRBD2. The CDR3 length is 15 residues. Trimming took 2 bases from V and 6 from J; bases not matched to a gene: 7. Germline CDR1 and CDR2: MNHEY and SMNVEV (reference sequence). CDR3 nucleotide sequence: TGTGCCAGCAGTTTAGGGAGCGGGAGGGCTCCCGAGCAGTACTTC. Its translation: CASSLGSGRAPEQYF.

The sample holds a few counts of this clonotype. The chain has TRBV28 and TRBJ1-6; D possibly corresponds to TRBD1 (5 bases). CDR1 and CDR2 (germline): MDHEN, SYDVKM. Trimming took 6 bases from V and 7 from J, leaving 10 bases between them. CDR3 length: 13 residues. The CDR3 loop reads CASRGDGNSPLHF. The CDR3 DNA is TGTGCCAGCAGGGGGGACGGGAATTCACCCCTCCACTTT.

This chain uses TRBV10-3 with TRBJ1-6; D ambiguous. Per germline, CDR1 ENHRY and CDR2 SYGVKD. The V end was cut by 7 bases, the J end by 9 bases, with 19 bases between. The CDR3 loop spans 15 amino acids. The CDR3 region is CAITENGYLGSPLHF. The CDR3 DNA is TGTGCCATCACCGAAAACGGTTACCTCGGTTCACCCCTCCACTTT.

This clonotype was observed a handful of times. This CDR3 is CASSLSQGIYGYTF. The CDR3 DNA sequence: TGTGCCAGCTCACTATCACAGGGGATCTATGGCTACACCTTC. V is TRBV18 and J is TRBJ1-2; 7 positions agree with TRBD1. Germline CDR1 reads KGHSH; CDR2 reads LQKENI. The V segment lost 4 bases and the J segment 4 bases; nucleotides outside the gene matches: 6. The CDR3 loop spans 14 amino acids.

This clonotype was detected ten times or more. The chain joins TRBV7-2 to TRBJ2-5; perhaps TRBD2 as D (5 bases). V was pared by 3 bases and J by 4 bases, with 12 bases between. In germline, CDR1 is SGHTA, CDR2 FQGNSA. The CDR3 is 14 amino acids. The CDR3 DNA reads TGTGCCAGCAGCTTCTCCTCAGGAGGAGAGACCCAGTACTTC. It encodes CASSFSSGGETQYF.

This clonotype was detected once. The J gene is TRBJ2-1, the V gene TRBV28, with TRBD2 matching 11 bases. V gave up 1 base and J gave up 6 bases; unmatched junction bases: 5. Germline V gives CDR1 MDHEN, CDR2 SYDVKM. This CDR3 has 16 residues. The DNA for the CDR3 is TGTGCCAGCAGTTTATATAGCGGGAGGGCCGGCAATGAGCAGTTCTTC. Protein: CASSLYSGRAGNEQFF. The full variable domain, rest sourced from reference TRBV28 and TRBJ2-1, is DVKVTQSSRYLVKRTGEKVFLECVQDMDHENMFWYRQDPGLGLRLIYFSYDVKMKEKGDIPEGYSVSREKKERFSLILESASTNQTSMYLCASSLYSGRAGNEQFFGPGTRLTVL.

This clonotype has just a few counts. The V call is TRBV18, the J call TRBJ1-6, with 8 bases lining up with TRBD1. The germline V gene has CDR1 KGHSH and CDR2 LQKENI. The V segment lost 4 bases and the J segment 4 bases; nucleotides outside the gene matches: 3. CDR3 length: 15 amino acids. CDR3 DNA sequence: TGTGCCAGCTCACGCGGGACAGGTTATAATTCACCCCTCCACTTT. Its protein product is CASSRGTGYNSPLHF.

This rearrangement joins TRBV10-3 to TRBJ1-5, with 7 bases matching TRBD1. V dropped 2 bases and J dropped 7; count of bases not matched to a gene: 8. From germline, CDR1 is ENHRY and CDR2 SYGVKD. The CDR3 extends over 15 amino acids. Here the CDR3 reads CAISEGSTGEQPQHF. As DNA, the CDR3 is TGTGCCATCAGTGAGGGATCTACAGGGGAGCAGCCCCAGCATTTT.

The chain combines TRBV15 with TRBJ2-1, with 13 bases identical to TRBD2. The V gene's germline CDR1 is LNHNV and CDR2 YYDKDF (reference sequence). Unmatched junction bases numbered 5, after V lost 5 bases and J lost 7 bases. The CDR3 totals 15 residues. Here the CDR3 DNA reads TGTGCCACCAGCCCCGGGACTAGCGGGAATAATGAGCAGTTCTTC. This encodes CATSPGTSGNNEQFF.

This clonotype was counted between two and nine times. This chain links TRBV15 with TRBJ2-6; tentative D call: TRBD2 (5 bases). The germline V gene encodes CDR1 LNHNV and CDR2 YYDKDF (reference sequence). The V and J ends lost 3 bases and 0 bases respectively, with 6 bases between them. The CDR3 extends over 15 amino acids. CDR3 sequence (DNA): TGTGCCACCAGCAGCACTAGCTCTGGGGCCAACGTCCTGACTTTC. Amino acid sequence: CATSSTSSGANVLTF. Drawing the rest from reference TRBV15 and TRBJ2-6, the complete variable domain is DAMVIQNPRYQVTQFGKPVTLSCSQTLNHNVMYWYQQKSSQAPKLLFHYYDKDFNNEADTPDNFQSRRPNTSFCFLDIRSPGLGDTAMYLCATSSTSSGANVLTFGAGSRLTVL.

This clonotype was detected a few times. This chain connects TRBV27 to TRBJ1-1; a possible D gene is TRBD1 (5 bases). Germline V gives CDR1 MNHEY, CDR2 SMNVEV (reference sequence). This CDR3 is 16 amino acids long. V gave up 6 bases and J gave up 4 bases, with 21 bases separating them. This CDR3 is CASSPQVGGQGTEAFF. For the CDR3, the DNA is TGTGCCAGCAGCCCCCAGGTGGGGGGTCAGGGCACTGAAGCTTTCTTT.

The chain combines TRBV7-2 with TRBJ2-1; the D is unclear. The germline CDR1 and CDR2 sequences are SGHTA and FQGNSA. The V gene lost 2 bases and the J gene lost 1 base, with 6 bases spanning the gap. CDR3 length equals 14 residues. In DNA, the CDR3 is TGTGCCAGCAGCTTATCAGTTTCCTACAATGAGCAGTTCTTC. The encoded protein is CASSLSVSYNEQFF. Combining the CDR3 with reference TRBV7-2 and TRBJ2-1 gives the whole variable domain GAGVSQSPSNKVTEKGKDVELRCDPISGHTALYWYRQSLGQGLEFLIYFQGNSAPDKSGLPSDRFSAERTGGSVSTLTIQRTQQEDSAVYLCASSLSVSYNEQFFGPGTRLTVL.

This chain connects TRBV6-5 to TRBJ2-5; D remains unclear. The CDR3 sequence is 13 residues long. Trimming took 4 bases from V and 7 from J, leaving 13 bases between them. Germline-derived CDR1 and CDR2 are MNHEY and SVGAGI. CDR3 residues: CASSFGSRGTQYF. DNA for the CDR3: TGTGCCAGCAGTTTCGGGTCCAGAGGGACCCAGTACTTC.

The rearrangement uses TRBV29-1 and TRBJ2-7; 8 bases agree with TRBD2. The germline V gene has CDR1 SQVTM and CDR2 ANQGSEA. This CDR3 region has 12 residues. J was trimmed by 3 bases and V by 3 bases; bases with no gene match: 1. Here the CDR3 DNA reads TGCAGCGTTGATAGCGGGGACTACGAGCAGTACTTC. Its translation is CSVDSGDYEQYF.

The rearrangement joins TRBV2 to TRBJ1-2; no firm D call. This CDR3 spans 13 amino acids. CDR1 SNHLY and CDR2 FYNNEI come from the germline V gene. Trimming removed 6 bases at V and 4 bases at J, with 12 bases between. The DNA of the CDR3 is TGTGCCAGCAGGGAGCAGGCGATCTATGGCTACACCTTC. Amino acid sequence: CASREQAIYGYTF.

This rearrangement joins TRBV12-3 or TRBV12-4 to TRBJ1-1, with a tentative D call TRBD1 (5 bases). The V gene lost 5 bases and the J gene lost 4 bases, with 11 bases spanning the gap. CDR3 length: 13 amino acids. This CDR3 is CASSLDGGTEAFF. The DNA for the CDR3 is TGTGCCAGCAGTCTGGACGGGGGCACTGAAGCTTTCTTT.

This clonotype has a handful of counts. V usage is TRBV7-2 and J usage is TRBJ2-3, with D unresolved. CDR3 length equals 14 residues. The V end was cut by 2 bases, the J end by 3 bases, with 9 bases between. Germline assignment: CDR1 SGHTA and CDR2 FQGNSA. Here the CDR3 reads CASSLPPTTDTQYF. The CDR3 DNA reads as TGTGCCAGCAGCTTACCTCCTACTACAGATACGCAGTATTTT.

This clonotype was detected a few times. The chain couples TRBV18 to TRBJ2-3; no clear D. Germline V lookup: CDR1 KGHSH, CDR2 LQKENI. Trimming shortened V by 6 bases and J by 0 bases, and 22 bases separated the two germline ends. The CDR3 has 18 residues. The CDR3: CASSEGALFDSSTDTQYF. DNA of the CDR3: TGTGCCAGCTCGGAAGGCGCTTTGTTTGACTCCAGCACAGATACGCAGTATTTT. The variable domain in full, with the rest retrieved from reference TRBV18 and TRBJ2-3, is NAGVMQNPRHLVRRRGQEARLRCSPMKGHSHVYWYRQLPEEGLKFMVYLQKENIIDESGMPKERFSAEFPKEGPSILRIQQVVRGDSAAYFCASSEGALFDSSTDTQYFGPGTRLTVL.

This clonotype was picked up a small number of times. This sequence joins TRBV5-1 and TRBJ2-3, with D possibly TRBD2 on 6 matching bases. Germline assignment: CDR1 SGHRS and CDR2 YFSETQ. This CDR3 has 16 residues. With 0 bases removed from V and 1 base from J, the gap between germline ends came to 12 bases. CDR3 bases: TGCGCCAGCAGCTTGGAAGCGGCTAGCGGCACAGATACGCAGTATTTT. Residues: CASSLEAASGTDTQYF.

The chain carries TRBV5-1 and TRBJ2-7; D gene unclear. The CDR3 totals 13 residues. Trimming took off 4 bases at V and 2 bases at J, with 10 bases between the two ends. Germline V gene data show CDR1 as SGHRS and CDR2 as YFSETQ. The CDR3 spells CASSLPPAYEQYF. CDR3 in DNA: TGCGCCAGCAGCCTACCTCCCGCCTACGAGCAGTACTTC.

The gene calls are TRBV6-1 and TRBJ2-5; D is ambiguous. The CDR3 totals 12 residues. Trimming shortened V by 6 bases and J by 4 bases, and 9 bases separated the two germline ends. Germline V gene data show CDR1 as MNHNS and CDR2 as SASEGT. In DNA, the CDR3 is TGTGCCAGCAGGGTCGGCAGAGAGACCCAGTACTTC. Its protein product is CASRVGRETQYF.

This chain uses TRBV20-1 with TRBJ2-1; 8 nucleotides agree with TRBD2. The germline gives CDR1 DFQATT, CDR2 SNEGSKA (reference sequence). Losses at the gene ends were 6 bases for V and 4 bases for J; bases not matched to a gene: 11. CDR3 length: 15 residues. The CDR3 sequence is CSADPSSGPYNEQFF. The CDR3 DNA follows: TGCAGTGCAGACCCTTCTAGCGGGCCTTACAATGAGCAGTTCTTC.

The table lists this clonotype with a few counts. The V and J genes are TRBV6-1 and TRBJ2-3; 9 nucleotides line up with TRBD2. V was pared by 3 bases and J by 4 bases, with 5 bases of the junction left unmatched. Germline assignment: CDR1 MNHNS and CDR2 SASEGT. The CDR3 consists of 15 residues. CDR3 sequence reads: CASSEGSGSADTQYF. CDR3 sequence (DNA): TGTGCCAGCAGTGAGGGTAGCGGGAGTGCAGATACGCAGTATTTT.

In this sample, this clonotype turned up a few times. V usage is TRBV4-2 and J usage is TRBJ2-3; D might be TRBD2 (6 bases). V shed 4 bases and J shed 0 bases, with 17 bases lying between them. CDR1 is LGHNA, CDR2 YNFKEQ, per germline. The CDR3 has 17 amino acids. The CDR3: CASSPHSGGLSTDTQYF. For the CDR3, the DNA is TGTGCCAGCAGCCCCCACAGTGGCGGACTAAGCACAGATACGCAGTATTTT.

The gene calls are TRBV12-3 or TRBV12-4 and TRBJ1-2, with D tentatively TRBD1 (6 bases). V was shortened by 5 bases and J by 0 bases, with 7 bases between the two germline ends. The CDR3 covers 13 residues. CDR3 region: CASSGDTNYGYTF. As DNA, the CDR3 is TGTGCCAGCAGTGGGGACACTAACTATGGCTACACCTTC.

V gene TRBV28 combines with J gene TRBJ1-5; the D gene is possibly TRBD1 (5 bases). Deletions cut 1 base from V and 9 bases from J, with 7 bases between. This CDR3 comprises 12 residues. CDR1 and CDR2 (germline): MDHEN, SYDVKM. The CDR3 region has the DNA TGTGCCAGCAGTTTATTGGGGGGGCCCCAGCATTTT. The encoded protein is CASSLLGGPQHF.

This rearrangement joins TRBV6-1 to TRBJ2-1, with D perhaps TRBD2 (6 bases). The germline CDR1 and CDR2 sequences are MNHNS and SASEGT. Trimming left V 6 bases short and J 5 bases short, with 14 bases between. This CDR3 has 14 amino acids. CDR3 in amino acids: CASRPGLNNNEQFF. The CDR3 DNA follows: TGTGCCAGCAGGCCGGGACTGAATAACAATGAGCAGTTCTTC.

The table lists this clonotype with a few counts. The V gene is TRBV28, the J gene TRBJ2-7, with TRBD1 as a possible D gene (6 bases). The CDR3 spans 18 residues. V shed 3 bases and J shed 4 bases, with 25 bases lying between them. Germline V lookup: CDR1 MDHEN, CDR2 SYDVKM. This CDR3 reads CASSFPGGPGPPRYEQYF. CDR3 coding DNA: TGTGCCAGCAGTTTTCCTGGGGGCCCGGGTCCTCCAAGGTACGAGCAGTACTTC.

CDR3 in DNA: TGTGCCAGTAGTACCGGTGGTTTGGCAAAGGATGGCTACACCTTC. Its translation is CASSTGGLAKDGYTF. This chain uses TRBV19 with TRBJ1-2; D not certain. Trimming stripped 4 bases from V and 6 bases from J, with 18 bases between. The CDR3 totals 15 residues. Germline CDR1 is LNHDA and CDR2 is SQIVND (reference sequence).